Below, one T cell receptor (beta chain) is given with its context. Antigen specificity is unknown. TCRdb reprocessed the 5' RACE reads and stores each CDR3 protein as one record, lacking DNA. The repertoire table contains around 220,000 distinct CDR3 sequences. There are 12 residues in the CDR3. Germline-derived CDR1 and CDR2 are SQVTM and ANQGSEA. The data were taken from a study of monozygotic twins with inflammatory bowel disease. General study points: Relative to healthy twins, IBD patients had fewer clonotypes in common with others, a gap that was especially apparent with disease activity.

The rearrangement links TRBV29-1 to TRBJ1-4; TCRdb gives TRBD1 as the D gene, but with no DNA this cannot be confirmed. Input material: blood. This receptor was identified in a human donor with ulcerative colitis or Crohn's disease, or a healthy co-twin of an affected twin (not recorded which). Here the CDR3 reads CSVQGRDEKLFF.